This is a list of T cell receptor beta chains from one sample in a study of cytotoxic CD8 clonotypes in ibrutinib-treated CLL. Only in-frame clones appear in the TCRdb table, and some are missing; sequencing was by immunoSEQ multiplex PCR. The sample yields around 300,000 clones, around four fifths seen once. The starting material was PBMCs, obtained before ibrutinib treatment. The origin of the receptors is a human donor with chronic lymphocytic leukemia. Both conserved end residues are part of each CDR3. Each record gives: CDR3 length, J gene, V gene, CDR3 protein.

cdr3_length: 16; j_call: TRBJ2-2; v_call: TRBV2; cdr3_aa: CASSGSGIGNTGELFF
cdr3_length: 15; j_call: TRBJ1-1; v_call: TRBV4-2; cdr3_aa: CASSPVRGAYTEAFF
cdr3_length: 12; j_call: TRBJ2-2; v_call: TRBV9; cdr3_aa: CASSGEGTELFF
cdr3_length: 14; j_call: TRBJ2-3; v_call: TRBV7-7; cdr3_aa: CASSSGQGSDTQYF
cdr3_length: 13; j_call: TRBJ1-5; v_call: TRBV18; cdr3_aa: CASSPSRNQPQHF
cdr3_length: 11; j_call: TRBJ1-2; v_call: TRBV30; cdr3_aa: CAWSDGGSYTF
cdr3_length: 15; j_call: TRBJ2-3; v_call: TRBV7-8; cdr3_aa: CASSFGGPSTDTQYF
cdr3_length: 15; j_call: TRBJ2-3; v_call: TRBV7-8; cdr3_aa: CASNLSGRGADTQYF
cdr3_length: 17; j_call: TRBJ2-7; v_call: TRBV25-1; cdr3_aa: CASSAVAGADGTYEQYF
cdr3_length: 17; j_call: TRBJ2-3; v_call: TRBV19; cdr3_aa: CASNTFLGKTSTDTQYF
cdr3_length: 15; j_call: TRBJ1-4; v_call: TRBV7-9; cdr3_aa: CASSTIQGLREKLFF